The next 31 T cell receptor beta chains were all read from a single sample in a study of OX40 agonist ivuxolimab in advanced cancers. Produced via immunoSEQ multiplex PCR; TCRdb's table is partial and in-frame only. The sample lists some 70,000 clones; roughly nine tenths were seen once. The sequences come from CD4+ or CD8+ T cells sorted from blood, collected in a trial of the OX40 agonist ivuxolimab. These receptors all come from an adult with an advanced solid tumor such as melanoma, head and neck, liver or kidney cancer.

As regards this clone: Within the sample, other DNA sequences also encode this same CDR3. V gene TRBV9 combines with J gene TRBJ1-1, with a tentative D call TRBD1 (5 bases). This CDR3 comprises 13 residues. Germline V lookup: CDR1 SGDLS, CDR2 YYNGEE. The ends were cut back, 2 bases at V and 1 base at J, with 6 bases in the middle. In DNA, the CDR3 is TGTGCCAGCAGCGTCACAGGGAACACTGAAGCTTTCTTT. Protein product: CASSVTGNTEAFF.

The chain links TRBV28 to TRBJ1-2; 7 bases fit TRBD1. The germline V gene encodes CDR1 MDHEN and CDR2 SYDVKM. The V segment lost 4 bases and the J segment 3 bases; nucleotides outside the gene matches: 5. This CDR3 region has 14 residues. CDR3 sequence: CASSSGGVDYGYTF. The CDR3, as DNA: TGTGCCAGCAGTTCAGGGGGTGTTGACTATGGCTACACCTTC.

The chain recombines TRBV6-6 with TRBJ1-5; TRBD1 matches at 7 bases. CDR1 and CDR2 from the germline V gene are MNHNY and SVGAGI (reference sequence). The CDR3 sequence is 14 residues long. The trim removed 5 bases at V and 1 base at J, leaving 2 bases unmatched. The CDR3 nucleotides read TGTGCCAGCAGTCGGGACAGAAGCAATCAGCCCCAGCATTTT. Protein: CASSRDRSNQPQHF.

V usage is TRBV28 and J usage is TRBJ2-5, with 11 bases that match TRBD1. The CDR3 covers 15 residues. Germline CDR1 MDHEN, CDR2 SYDVKM. Trimming removed 5 bases from V and 5 bases from J; junction bases left unmatched: 7. The CDR3 protein is CASSPGTGGWETQYF. DNA of the CDR3: TGTGCCAGCAGTCCCGGGACAGGGGGTTGGGAGACCCAGTACTTC.

This sequence joins TRBV30 and TRBJ2-3, with D unresolved. Between the trimmed V and J ends, which lost 5 bases and 3 bases, there was a span of 3 bases. The germline gives CDR1 GTSNPN, CDR2 SVGIG (reference sequence). The CDR3 is 10 amino acids. The CDR3 DNA sequence: TGTGCCTGGGAGACAGATACGCAGTATTTT. This sequence encodes CAWETDTQYF.

This chain links TRBV7-8 with TRBJ2-5; no clear D. V gave up 1 base and J gave up 0 bases, with 3 bases separating them. Looked up from germline, CDR1 is SGHVS and CDR2 is FQNEAQ. CDR3 length: 13 amino acids. This chain's CDR3 is CASSLGNQETQYF. The CDR3 DNA follows: TGTGCCAGCAGCTTAGGGAACCAAGAGACCCAGTACTTC.

The gene calls are TRBV9 and TRBJ2-6; the D gene is possibly TRBD2 (5 bases). The CDR3 consists of 16 residues. V was cut by 0 bases and J by 3 bases, with 10 bases left in between. Per the germline V gene, CDR1 is SGDLS and CDR2 is YYNGEE. CDR3 amino acids: CASSVGVGDGANVLTF. CDR3 nucleotides: TGTGCCAGCAGCGTAGGAGTCGGGGATGGGGCCAACGTCCTGACTTTC.

J is TRBJ1-6 and V is TRBV5-1; TRBD1 agrees at 10 bases. This CDR3 region has 17 residues. Germline CDR1 SGHRS, CDR2 YFSETQ. V lost 0 bases, J lost 9 bases, and 9 bases stayed unmatched. The CDR3 nucleotides are TGCGCCAGCAGCTTGGAAGGGACAGGGGCCCAAGGTTCACCCCTCCACTTT. Protein sequence: CASSLEGTGAQGSPLHF. Supplemented by reference TRBV5-1 and TRBJ1-6, the full variable domain reads KAGVTQTPRYLIKTRGQQVTLSCSPISGHRSVSWYQQTPGQGLQFLFEYFSETQRNKGNFPGRFSGRQFSNSRSEMNVSTLELGDSALYLCASSLEGTGAQGSPLHFGNGTRLTVT.

This clone occurred once. The rearrangement links TRBV5-4 to TRBJ2-2; TRBD1 agrees at 9 bases. This CDR3 contains 15 residues. Unmatched junction bases numbered 7, after V lost 5 bases and J lost 5 bases. In germline, CDR1 is SGHNT, CDR2 YYREEE (reference sequence). Here the CDR3 DNA reads TGTGCCAGCAGGGGAGGACAGGGGCTTACCGGGGAGCTGTTTTTT. Encoded protein: CASRGGQGLTGELFF.

This clone was detected only a few times. The V gene is TRBV4-2, the J gene TRBJ1-5; TRBD1 might be the D (5 bases). Trimming removed 1 base at V and 7 bases at J, with 17 bases between. CDR3 length equals 16 residues. The germline CDR1 and CDR2 sequences are LGHNA and YNFKEQ. CDR3 residues: CASSQARSQGRQPQHF. The DNA of the CDR3 is TGTGCCAGCAGCCAAGCAAGATCGCAGGGCAGGCAGCCCCAGCATTTT.

The V call is TRBV2, the J call TRBJ1-6; D may be TRBD1 (6 bases). With 5 bases removed from V and 14 bases from J, the gap between germline ends came to 16 bases. This CDR3 region has 13 residues. From germline, CDR1 is SNHLY and CDR2 FYNNEI. The CDR3 protein is CASSFKPTGSLHF. The CDR3 DNA reads as TGTGCCAGCAGTTTTAAACCTACAGGGTCCCTCCACTTT.

This clone was observed many times. In the same sample, other DNA sequences code for this CDR3. V usage is TRBV7-2 and J usage is TRBJ1-5, with D maybe TRBD1 (5 bases). CDR3 length: 12 amino acids. Germline CDR1 is SGHTA and CDR2 is FQGNSA. V was cut by 4 bases and J by 11 bases, with 12 bases left in between. CDR3 protein: CASSSGDGAQHF. CDR3 in DNA: TGTGCCAGCAGCTCGGGGGACGGGGCCCAGCATTTT.

The chain uses TRBV11-3 and TRBJ2-2; TRBD2 is a possible D gene (5 bases). Trimming left V 5 bases short and J 0 bases short, with 13 bases between. The CDR3 has 16 amino acids. Germline V CDR1 and CDR2: SGHNT, YENEEA. The CDR3 is CASSPHQAANTGELFF. In DNA form, the CDR3 reads TGTGCCAGCAGCCCGCACCAAGCGGCGAACACCGGGGAGCTGTTTTTT.

The rearrangement links TRBV5-1 to TRBJ1-1, with TRBD1 matching 12 bases. From germline, CDR1 is SGHRS and CDR2 YFSETQ. V gave up 1 base and J gave up 4 bases; unmatched junction bases: 14. The CDR3 contains 19 residues. The CDR3 DNA reads as TGCGCCAGCAGCTTGAACCCCCCCGGGACAGGGGGCTGGGGCACTGAAGCTTTCTTT. Protein product: CASSLNPPGTGGWGTEAFF.

This sequence joins TRBV9 and TRBJ2-7; weak D call: TRBD1 (5 bases). The CDR3 has 16 residues. V gave up 4 bases and J gave up 0 bases, with 17 bases separating them. Germline V lookup: CDR1 SGDLS, CDR2 YYNGEE. CDR3 sequence (DNA): TGTGCCAGCAGCAAAGGGGCGACAGCGAGCTCCTACGAGCAGTACTTC. Its translation: CASSKGATASSYEQYF.

This chain links TRBV18 with TRBJ1-2; D ambiguous. The V gene's germline CDR1 is KGHSH and CDR2 LQKENI. V gave up 1 base and J gave up 6 bases, with 6 bases separating them. This CDR3 comprises 12 residues. Here the CDR3 DNA reads TGTGCCAGCTCACCACAGGAGAATGGCTACACCTTC. Translating gives CASSPQENGYTF. The full variable domain, its missing parts supplied by reference TRBV18 and TRBJ1-2, is NAGVMQNPRHLVRRRGQEARLRCSPMKGHSHVYWYRQLPEEGLKFMVYLQKENIIDESGMPKERFSAEFPKEGPSILRIQQVVRGDSAAYFCASSPQENGYTFGSGTRLTVV.

The chain is built from TRBV9 and TRBJ2-2, with TRBD1 identical over 9 bases. The CDR3 has 15 residues. Per the germline V gene, CDR1 is SGDLS and CDR2 is YYNGEE. The V and J ends lost 3 bases and 5 bases, in that order; junction bases with no gene match: 5. DNA of the CDR3: TGTGCCAGCAGCGCCTCAGACAGGGGGACCGGGGAGCTGTTTTTT. It yields the protein CASSASDRGTGELFF.

The rearrangement uses TRBV27 and TRBJ1-6; TRBD1 matches 8 bases. The V gene end was trimmed by 3 bases and the J gene end by 0 bases; junction bases not matched to a gene: 7. The CDR3 spans 18 residues. Looked up from germline, CDR1 is MNHEY and CDR2 is SMNVEV (reference sequence). Here the CDR3 reads CASSFRGPAISYNSPLHF. DNA of the CDR3: TGTGCCAGCAGTTTCAGGGGGCCCGCCATCTCCTATAATTCACCCCTCCACTTT.

The chain carries TRBV6-5 and TRBJ1-1, with D unclear. Trimming took off 6 bases at V and 2 bases at J, with 4 bases between the two ends. Germline CDR1 and CDR2: MNHEY and SVGAGI. The CDR3 has 11 amino acids. CDR3 loop: CASRTNTEAFF. The CDR3 DNA reads TGTGCCAGCAGGACAAACACTGAAGCTTTCTTT.

This clone was observed a handful of times. The chain employs TRBV7-9 and TRBJ1-2; 7 nucleotides align to TRBD1. After removal of 8 bases from V and 4 bases from J, the junction contained 19 bases not matched to a gene. CDR3 length equals 17 residues. Germline CDR1 is SEHNR and CDR2 is FQNEAQ (reference sequence). The CDR3 is CASAGGTRAGGGYGYTF. The CDR3 region has the DNA TGTGCCAGCGCCGGGGGGACGCGGGCAGGGGGAGGCTATGGCTACACCTTC.

The V and J genes are TRBV2 and TRBJ2-6; D is possibly TRBD2 (7 bases). This CDR3 is 16 amino acids long. Germline CDR1 and CDR2: SNHLY and FYNNEI. Between the trimmed V and J ends, which lost 5 bases and 2 bases, there was a span of 13 bases. The CDR3 region is CASSTRGGAGANVLTF. CDR3 nucleotide sequence: TGTGCCAGCAGTACTAGGGGGGGCGCTGGGGCCAACGTCCTGACTTTC.

The genes are TRBV7-2 and TRBJ1-1; D is possibly TRBD1 (5 bases). The V end was cut by 6 bases, the J end by 0 bases, with 8 bases between. The CDR3 sequence is 13 residues long. Per germline, CDR1 SGHTA and CDR2 FQGNSA. Here the CDR3 reads CASRRDLNTEAFF. The CDR3 coding sequence is TGTGCCAGCAGACGGGACTTGAACACTGAAGCTTTCTTT.

The V gene is TRBV7-9, the J gene TRBJ1-5; D may be TRBD1 (5 bases). V was pared by 2 bases and J by 3 bases, with 11 bases between. CDR3 length: 15 residues. Germline V gene lookup returns CDR1 SEHNR and CDR2 FQNEAQ (reference sequence). The CDR3 DNA reads TGTGCCAGCAGCTTACAGGGTAAAGACAATCAGCCCCAGCATTTT. This translates into CASSLQGKDNQPQHF.

This chain links TRBV6-5 with TRBJ2-7, with 7 bases that match TRBD2. CDR3 length: 15 residues. Unmatched junction bases numbered 4, after V lost 2 bases and J lost 0 bases. Germline-derived CDR1 and CDR2 are MNHEY and SVGAGI. For the CDR3, the DNA is TGTGCCAGCAGTTACCGGGCTAGCGGCTCCTACGAGCAGTACTTC. Its translation is CASSYRASGSYEQYF.

The chain links TRBV6-6 to TRBJ1-1, with TRBD1 as a possible D gene (6 bases). Trimming left V 0 bases short and J 8 bases short, with 13 bases between. This CDR3 is built from 14 residues. In germline, CDR1 is MNHNY, CDR2 SVGAGI (reference sequence). Here the CDR3 DNA reads TGTGCCAGCAGTTACTCGAGCACAGGGCCCGAAGCTTTCTTT. Translating it yields CASSYSSTGPEAFF.

J is TRBJ1-2 and V is TRBV19; no reliable D call. V was pared by 6 bases and J by 7 bases, with 12 bases between. CDR3 length equals 12 residues. The germline CDR1 and CDR2 sequences are LNHDA and SQIVND (reference sequence). CDR3 coding DNA: TGTGCCAGTAGCTTGACGGTGGGTGGCTACACCTTC. Translation: CASSLTVGGYTF.

This clone was counted a few times. The chain recombines TRBV19 with TRBJ2-7; D call uncertain. Trimming took 3 bases from V and 3 from J, leaving 15 bases between them. This CDR3 is built from 15 residues. CDR1 LNHDA and CDR2 SQIVND come from the germline V gene (reference sequence). The DNA for the CDR3 is TGTGCCAGTAGTATCCGGCCGGGTCAGTACTACGAGCAGTACTTC. It is translated as CASSIRPGQYYEQYF.

The CDR3 reads CASSLASGTTDTQYF. CDR3 nucleotides: TGTGCCAGCAGCTTGGCTAGCGGGACCACAGATACGCAGTATTTT. The V and J genes are TRBV7-9 and TRBJ2-3; TRBD2 matches 9 bases. The CDR3 length is 15 residues. Germline-derived CDR1 and CDR2 are SEHNR and FQNEAQ (reference sequence). J gave up 2 bases and V 3 bases, and 3 bases lay outside the gene matches.

The chain recombines TRBV4-1 with TRBJ1-1, with D maybe TRBD1 (5 bases). CDR1 is MGHRA, CDR2 YSYEKL, per germline. Trimming shortened V by 0 bases and J by 4 bases, and 15 bases separated the two germline ends. The CDR3 runs 16 residues. Here the CDR3 reads CASSQEQRGRITEAFF. In nucleotides, the CDR3 is TGCGCCAGCAGCCAAGAACAGAGGGGCAGAATCACTGAAGCTTTCTTT.

In its sample, this clone was seen a few times. The chain recombines TRBV19 with TRBJ1-1; D call uncertain. CDR3 length equals 14 residues. Germline CDR1 LNHDA, CDR2 SQIVND (reference sequence). V was shortened by 4 bases and J by 1 base, with 10 bases between the two germline ends. The CDR3 region has the DNA TGTGCCAGTAGTAAGAGGGCGGAGAACACTGAAGCTTTCTTT. Its protein product is CASSKRAENTEAFF.

The genes are TRBV6-1 and TRBJ2-5, with D possibly TRBD1 on 5 matching bases. Germline V gene sequence: CDR1 MNHNS, CDR2 SASEGT. The length of the CDR3 is 13 residues. Trimming stripped 6 bases from V and 4 bases from J, with 12 bases between. The CDR3 DNA sequence: TGTGCCAGCAGCAGGGCCCGAGGAGAGACCCAGTACTTC. Translation: CASSRARGETQYF.